The present entry profiles one T cell receptor (beta chain) with its context. What it binds is unknown. The CDR3 has 10 residues. Trimming removed 5 bases at V and 5 bases at J, with 3 bases between. In germline, CDR1 is MGHRA, CDR2 YSYEKL. This entry comes from a study of CD8+ T cells in alopecia areata. General study findings and limits: Greater clonality was observed in lesional scalp samples, especially alopecia totalis/universalis, versus normal scalp.

Extracted RNA was reverse transcribed, and the resulting cDNA served as sequencing template. The assay was immunoSEQ multiplex PCR, and TCRdb's table has in-frame clones only and misses some. The sample consists of approximately 31,000 clones, roughly 80% of them appearing once. The receptor's source is a human donor with alopecia areata. V usage is TRBV4-1 and J usage is TRBJ2-5, with D uncertain. Input material: NKG2D-low CD8+ T cells sorted from blood. CDR3 DNA sequence: TGCGCCAGCAGCGGGGAGACCCAGTACTTC. This sequence encodes CASSGETQYF.